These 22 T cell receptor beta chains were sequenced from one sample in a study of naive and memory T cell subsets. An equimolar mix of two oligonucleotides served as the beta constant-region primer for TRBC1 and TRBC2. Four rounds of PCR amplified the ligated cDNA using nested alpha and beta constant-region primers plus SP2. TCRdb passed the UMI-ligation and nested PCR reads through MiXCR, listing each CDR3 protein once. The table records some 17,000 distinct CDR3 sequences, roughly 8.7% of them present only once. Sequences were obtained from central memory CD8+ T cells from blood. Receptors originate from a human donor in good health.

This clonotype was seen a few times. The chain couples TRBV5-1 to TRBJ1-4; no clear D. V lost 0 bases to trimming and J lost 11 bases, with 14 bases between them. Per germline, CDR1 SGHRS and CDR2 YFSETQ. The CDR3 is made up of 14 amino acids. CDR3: CASSLDSLGWKLFF. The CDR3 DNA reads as TGCGCCAGCAGCTTGGACTCCCTGGGGTGGAAACTGTTTTTT.

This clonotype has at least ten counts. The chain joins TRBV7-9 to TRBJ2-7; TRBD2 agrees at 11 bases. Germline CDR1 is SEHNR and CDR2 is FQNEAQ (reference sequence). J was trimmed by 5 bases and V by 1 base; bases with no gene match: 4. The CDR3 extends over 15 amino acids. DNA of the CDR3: TGTGCCAGCAGCTTAGTCACTAGCGGGAGCCACGAGCAGTACTTC. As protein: CASSLVTSGSHEQYF.

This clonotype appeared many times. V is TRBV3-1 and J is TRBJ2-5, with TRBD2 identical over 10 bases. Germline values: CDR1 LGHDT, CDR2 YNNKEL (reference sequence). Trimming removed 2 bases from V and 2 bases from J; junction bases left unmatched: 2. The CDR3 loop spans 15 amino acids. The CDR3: CASSQRTSGQETQYF. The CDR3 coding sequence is TGTGCCAGCAGCCAACGGACTAGCGGACAAGAGACCCAGTACTTC.

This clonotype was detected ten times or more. The CDR3 loop is CASSSPKAGANTGELFF. CDR3 in DNA: TGTGCCAGCAGCTCCCCTAAAGCGGGGGCGAACACCGGGGAGCTGTTTTTT. The chain links TRBV9 to TRBJ2-2; 8 bases line up with TRBD2. The CDR3 is 17 amino acids. CDR1 and CDR2 (germline): SGDLS, YYNGEE. The V segment lost 4 bases and the J segment 0 bases; nucleotides outside the gene matches: 8.

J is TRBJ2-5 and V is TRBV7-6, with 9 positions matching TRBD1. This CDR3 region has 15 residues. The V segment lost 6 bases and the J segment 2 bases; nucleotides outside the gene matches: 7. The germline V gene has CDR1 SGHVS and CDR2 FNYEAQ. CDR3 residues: CASRLRDRVQETQYF. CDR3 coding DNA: TGTGCCAGCAGACTCCGGGACAGGGTACAAGAGACCCAGTACTTC.

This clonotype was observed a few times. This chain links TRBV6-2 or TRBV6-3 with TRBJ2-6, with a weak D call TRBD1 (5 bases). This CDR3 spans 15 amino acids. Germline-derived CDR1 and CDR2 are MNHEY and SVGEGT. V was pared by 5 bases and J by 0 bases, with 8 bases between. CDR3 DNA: TGTGCCAGCAGTCACGACAGCTCTGGGGCCAACGTCCTGACTTTC. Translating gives CASSHDSSGANVLTF.

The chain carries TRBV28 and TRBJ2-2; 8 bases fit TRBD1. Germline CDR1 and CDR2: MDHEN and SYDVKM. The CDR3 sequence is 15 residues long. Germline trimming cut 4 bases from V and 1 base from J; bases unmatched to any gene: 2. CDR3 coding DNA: TGTGCCAGCAGTTCCGGGACAGGGAACACCGGGGAGCTGTTTTTT. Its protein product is CASSSGTGNTGELFF.

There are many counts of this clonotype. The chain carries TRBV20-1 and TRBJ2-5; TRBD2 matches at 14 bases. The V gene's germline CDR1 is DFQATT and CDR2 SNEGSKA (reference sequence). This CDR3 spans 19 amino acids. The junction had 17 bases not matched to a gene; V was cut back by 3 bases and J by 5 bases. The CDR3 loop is CSARFGAGLAGGPDETQYF. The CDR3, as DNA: TGCAGTGCTAGGTTTGGGGCCGGACTAGCGGGAGGCCCGGATGAGACCCAGTACTTC.

CDR3 residues: CATGTSGPAAYEQYF. Here the CDR3 DNA reads TGTGCCACCGGGACTAGCGGACCCGCTGCCTACGAGCAGTACTTC. This chain links TRBV13 with TRBJ2-7; 11 bases are shared with TRBD2. Germline V CDR1 and CDR2: PRHDT, FYEKMQ (reference sequence). The CDR3 runs to 15 residues. With V trimmed by 10 bases and J by 2 bases, 10 bases remained unmatched.

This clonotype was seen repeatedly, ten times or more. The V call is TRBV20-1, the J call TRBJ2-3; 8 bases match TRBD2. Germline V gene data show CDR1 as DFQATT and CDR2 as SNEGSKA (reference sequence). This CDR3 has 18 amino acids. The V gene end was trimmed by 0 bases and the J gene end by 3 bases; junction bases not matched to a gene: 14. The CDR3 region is CSAREYGDGGGLTDTQYF. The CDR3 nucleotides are TGCAGTGCTAGAGAGTATGGGGACGGGGGGGGCCTTACAGATACGCAGTATTTT.

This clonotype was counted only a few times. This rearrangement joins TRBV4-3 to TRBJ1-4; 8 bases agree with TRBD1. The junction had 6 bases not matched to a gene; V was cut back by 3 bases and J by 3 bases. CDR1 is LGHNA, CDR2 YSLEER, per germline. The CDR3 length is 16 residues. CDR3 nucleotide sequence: TGCGCCAGCAGCCAGATTTTACAGGGGGCTAATGAAAAACTGTTTTTT. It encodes CASSQILQGANEKLFF.

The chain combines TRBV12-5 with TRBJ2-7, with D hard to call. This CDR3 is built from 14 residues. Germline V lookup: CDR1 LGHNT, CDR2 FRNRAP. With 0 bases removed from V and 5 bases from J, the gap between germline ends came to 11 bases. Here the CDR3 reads CASGLVLNGNEQYF. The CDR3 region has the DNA TGTGCTAGTGGTTTGGTACTTAATGGGAACGAGCAGTACTTC.

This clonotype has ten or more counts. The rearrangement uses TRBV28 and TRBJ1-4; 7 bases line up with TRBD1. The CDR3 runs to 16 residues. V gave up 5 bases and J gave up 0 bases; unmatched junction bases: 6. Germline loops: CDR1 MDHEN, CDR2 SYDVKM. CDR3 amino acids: CASSLGDRATNEKLFF. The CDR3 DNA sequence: TGTGCCAGCAGTCTCGGGGACAGAGCAACTAATGAAAAACTGTTTTTT.

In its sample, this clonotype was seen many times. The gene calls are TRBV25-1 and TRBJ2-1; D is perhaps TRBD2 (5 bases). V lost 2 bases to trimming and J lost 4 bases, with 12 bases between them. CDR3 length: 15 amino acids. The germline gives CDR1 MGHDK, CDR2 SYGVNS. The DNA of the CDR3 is TGTGCCAGCAGTGAAGTGCCGGACTCGTACAATGAGCAGTTCTTC. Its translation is CASSEVPDSYNEQFF. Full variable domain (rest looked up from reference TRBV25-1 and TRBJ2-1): EADIYQTPRYLVIGTGKKITLECSQTMGHDKMYWYQQDPGMELHLIHYSYGVNSTEKGDLSSESTVSRIRTEHFPLTLESARPSHTSQYLCASSEVPDSYNEQFFGPGTRLTVL.

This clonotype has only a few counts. The CDR3 here is CASTKGASAYNEQFF. In DNA form, the CDR3 reads TGTGCCAGCACTAAGGGGGCTAGCGCCTACAATGAGCAGTTCTTC. The rearrangement joins TRBV27 to TRBJ2-1, with D possibly matching TRBD1 (7 bases). V gave up 7 bases and J gave up 2 bases, with 15 bases separating them. Germline V lookup: CDR1 MNHEY, CDR2 SMNVEV (reference sequence). The CDR3 length is 15 residues.

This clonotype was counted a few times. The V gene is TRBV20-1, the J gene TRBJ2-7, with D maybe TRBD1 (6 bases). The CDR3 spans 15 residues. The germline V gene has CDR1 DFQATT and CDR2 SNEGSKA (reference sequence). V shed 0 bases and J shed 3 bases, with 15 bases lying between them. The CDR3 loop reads CSARDGGRGGYEQYF. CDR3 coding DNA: TGCAGTGCTAGAGATGGCGGCAGGGGTGGCTACGAGCAGTACTTC.

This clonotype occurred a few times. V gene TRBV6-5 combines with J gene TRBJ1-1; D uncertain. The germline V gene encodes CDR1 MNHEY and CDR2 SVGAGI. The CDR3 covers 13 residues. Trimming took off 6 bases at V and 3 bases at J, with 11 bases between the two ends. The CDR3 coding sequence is TGTGCCAGCAGGCCCCAATTCGACACTGAAGCTTTCTTT. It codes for CASRPQFDTEAFF.

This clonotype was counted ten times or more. The CDR3 coding sequence is TGTGCCAGCAGCTTAGGGGGACAGGCCTGGGATACGCAGTATTTT. It translates to CASSLGGQAWDTQYF. This chain links TRBV7-2 with TRBJ2-3; TRBD1 matches at 8 bases. The junction had 6 bases not matched to a gene; V was cut back by 1 base and J by 6 bases. The CDR3 covers 15 residues. Germline CDR1 is SGHTA and CDR2 is FQGNSA.

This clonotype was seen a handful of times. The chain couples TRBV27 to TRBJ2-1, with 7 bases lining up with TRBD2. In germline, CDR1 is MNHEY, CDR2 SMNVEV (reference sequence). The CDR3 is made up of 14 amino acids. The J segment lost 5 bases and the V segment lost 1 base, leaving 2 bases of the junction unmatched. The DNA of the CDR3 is TGTGCCAGCAGTTTATTTGCGGGGGACAATGAGCAGTTCTTC. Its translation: CASSLFAGDNEQFF.

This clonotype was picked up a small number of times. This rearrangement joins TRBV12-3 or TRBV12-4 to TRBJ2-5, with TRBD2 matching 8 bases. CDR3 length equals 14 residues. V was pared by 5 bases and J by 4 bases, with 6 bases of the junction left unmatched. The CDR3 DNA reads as TGTGCCAGCAGTACAGGACTAGCCCCAGAGACCCAGTACTTC. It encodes CASSTGLAPETQYF.

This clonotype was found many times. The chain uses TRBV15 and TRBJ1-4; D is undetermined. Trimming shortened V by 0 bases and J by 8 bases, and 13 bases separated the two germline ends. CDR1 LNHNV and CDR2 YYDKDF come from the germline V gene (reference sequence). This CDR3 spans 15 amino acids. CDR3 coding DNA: TGTGCCACCAGCAGAGAACAAGCGCCCTTGGAAAAACTGTTTTTT. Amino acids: CATSREQAPLEKLFF.

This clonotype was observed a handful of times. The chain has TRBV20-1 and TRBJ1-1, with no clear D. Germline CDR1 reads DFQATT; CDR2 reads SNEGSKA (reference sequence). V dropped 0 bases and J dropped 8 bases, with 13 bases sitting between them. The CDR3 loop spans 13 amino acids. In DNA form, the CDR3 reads TGCAGTGCTAGAGACGCGGGCAGCCCAGAAGCTTTCTTT. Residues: CSARDAGSPEAFF.